This T cell receptor (beta chain) was documented in a study of response to subunit inactivated influenza vaccine. Overall study findings and caveats: New T cells are recruited in small numbers by each seasonal influenza vaccination, according to the authors' suggestion.

This clonotype was detected ten times or more. Its antigen is undetermined. The CDR3 covers 14 residues. V was clipped by 5 bases and J by 0 bases, with 14 bases between them. Germline V gene data show CDR1 as DFQATT and CDR2 as SNEGSKA (reference sequence). TCRdb redid the calling of the RT-PCR reads with MiXCR, one entry per CDR3 protein. This sample has roughly 500,000 distinct CDR3 sequences, with 20% to 25% found just once. The same sample was also studied in work on T cells expressing NK-cell markers. That work contributes: TCR beta cDNA was generated via 5'RACE template switching incorporating UMIs. According to the study, TCR beta repertoires originated from sorted CD3+CD56+NKG2C+, CD3+CD56+NKG2C- and CD3+CD56-NKG2C+ T cells. Serological testing identified most of the eight sequenced donors as HCMV-seropositive and one as seronegative. Among several donors, these clonotypes also ranked first in the CD3+CD56-NKG2C+ fraction.

The TCR sequence derives from a man between 50 and 59 years old who received an inactivated influenza vaccine. Sequenced material: CD4+ T cells sorted from PBMCs, taken approximately 12 days after vaccination. The chain recombines TRBV20-1 with TRBJ2-7; maybe TRBD2 (6 bases). The CDR3 loop is CSALGGTNSYEQYF. CDR3 nucleotide sequence: TGCAGTGCTTTAGGCGGGACCAACTCCTACGAGCAGTACTTC.